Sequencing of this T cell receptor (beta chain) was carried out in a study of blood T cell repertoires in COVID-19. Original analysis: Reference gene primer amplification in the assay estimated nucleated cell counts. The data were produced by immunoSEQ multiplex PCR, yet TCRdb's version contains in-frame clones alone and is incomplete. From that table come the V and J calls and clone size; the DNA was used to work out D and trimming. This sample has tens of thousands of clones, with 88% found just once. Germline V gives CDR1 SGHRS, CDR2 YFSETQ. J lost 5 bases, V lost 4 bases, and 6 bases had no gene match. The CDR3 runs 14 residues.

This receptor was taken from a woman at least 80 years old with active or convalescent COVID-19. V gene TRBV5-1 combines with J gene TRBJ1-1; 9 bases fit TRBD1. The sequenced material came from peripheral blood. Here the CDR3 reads CASSVTGGETEAFF. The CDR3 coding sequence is TGCGCCAGCAGCGTGACAGGGGGAGAAACTGAAGCTTTCTTT.